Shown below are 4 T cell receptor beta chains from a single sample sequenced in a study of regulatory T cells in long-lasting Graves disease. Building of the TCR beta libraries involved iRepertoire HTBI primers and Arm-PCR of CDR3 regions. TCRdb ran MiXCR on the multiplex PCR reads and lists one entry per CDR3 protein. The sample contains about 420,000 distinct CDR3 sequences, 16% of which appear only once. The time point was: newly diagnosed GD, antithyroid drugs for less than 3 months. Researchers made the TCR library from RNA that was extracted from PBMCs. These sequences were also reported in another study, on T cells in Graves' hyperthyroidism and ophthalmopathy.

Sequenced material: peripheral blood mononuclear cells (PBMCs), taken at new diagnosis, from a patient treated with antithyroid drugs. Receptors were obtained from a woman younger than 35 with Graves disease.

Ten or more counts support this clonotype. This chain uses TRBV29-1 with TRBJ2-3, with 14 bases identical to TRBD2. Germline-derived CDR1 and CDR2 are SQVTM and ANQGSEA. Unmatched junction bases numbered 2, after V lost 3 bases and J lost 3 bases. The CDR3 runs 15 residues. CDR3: CSVEGLAGVTDTQYF. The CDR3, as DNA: TGCAGCGTTGAGGGACTAGCGGGAGTTACAGATACGCAGTATTTT.

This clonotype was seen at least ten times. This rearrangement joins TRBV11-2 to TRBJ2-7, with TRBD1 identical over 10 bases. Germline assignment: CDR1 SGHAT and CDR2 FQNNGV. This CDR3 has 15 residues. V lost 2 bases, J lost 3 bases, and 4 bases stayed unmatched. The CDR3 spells CASSLRTGGIYEQYF. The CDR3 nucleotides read TGTGCCAGCAGCTTAAGGACAGGGGGAATCTACGAGCAGTACTTC.

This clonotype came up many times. The CDR3 nucleotides read TGTGCCAGCAGGGCGGGACAGGGTGAAATAGAGACCCAGTACTTC. As protein: CASRAGQGEIETQYF. The J gene is TRBJ2-5, the V gene TRBV12-3 or TRBV12-4, with 9 bases that match TRBD1. The CDR3 covers 15 residues. The V segment lost 6 bases and the J segment 4 bases; nucleotides outside the gene matches: 9.

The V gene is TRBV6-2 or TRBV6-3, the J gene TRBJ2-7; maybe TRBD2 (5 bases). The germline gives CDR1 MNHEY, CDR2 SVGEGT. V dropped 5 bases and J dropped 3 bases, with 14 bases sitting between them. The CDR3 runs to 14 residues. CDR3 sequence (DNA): TGTGCCAGCAGTGAAGGCCCGGGGTACTACGAGCAGTACTTC. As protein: CASSEGPGYYEQYF.